A selection of T cell receptor beta chains follows, all from one sample in a study of identifying expanded T cells in peripheral blood. Produced via immunoSEQ multiplex PCR; TCRdb's table is partial and in-frame only. Counted here are 100,000 to 150,000 clones, 84% occurring once; the ten biggest clones make up around 3.3%. Sequencing was performed on blood. The receptors here all came from a person aged 18 to 69 in good health. Each CDR3 is given with its conserved first and last residue. A D gene is named only where the DNA matches it firmly. Only some rows state a clone size, as once, few, many or a class for expanded clones.

CDR3 protein: CASSFQGYNSPLHF; CDR3 DNA: TGTGCCAGCAGCTTCCAGGGGTATAATTCACCCCTCCACTTT; V gene: TRBV11-2; J gene: TRBJ1-6; clone size: NA; D gene: NA
CDR3 protein: CASSNRARSQPQHF; CDR3 DNA: TGTGCCAGCAGTAACCGGGCCCGGAGTCAGCCCCAGCATTTT; V gene: TRBV6-5; J gene: TRBJ1-5; clone size: NA; D gene: NA
CDR3 protein: CASTHGGAKTQYF; CDR3 DNA: TGTGCCAGCACTCACGGGGGGGCAAAGACCCAGTACTTC; V gene: TRBV7-9; J gene: TRBJ2-5; clone size: once; D gene: TRBD2
CDR3 protein: CASSSGVGTQYF; CDR3 DNA: TGTGCCAGCAGCTCGGGCGTGGGGACGCAGTATTTT; V gene: TRBV5-4; J gene: TRBJ2-3; clone size: NA; D gene: NA
CDR3 protein: CASSQRDRGLYEQYF; CDR3 DNA: TGCGCCAGCAGCCAGAGAGACAGGGGCCTTTACGAGCAGTACTTC; V gene: TRBV4-3; J gene: TRBJ2-7; clone size: NA; D gene: TRBD1
CDR3 protein: CASSQIAGEGYTF; CDR3 DNA: TGTGCCAGCAGCCAAATCGCAGGGGAAGGCTACACCTTC; V gene: TRBV14; J gene: TRBJ1-2; clone size: NA; D gene: NA
CDR3 protein: CASSLAPPDSSGANVLTF; CDR3 DNA: TGTGCCAGCAGCTTAGCCCCTCCCGATAGCTCTGGGGCCAACGTCCTGACTTTC; V gene: TRBV7-7; J gene: TRBJ2-6; clone size: NA; D gene: NA
CDR3 protein: CASSSSRPGNTEAFF; CDR3 DNA: TGTGCCAGCAGCTCATCTAGGCCGGGGAACACTGAAGCTTTCTTT; V gene: TRBV21-1; J gene: TRBJ1-1; clone size: many; D gene: NA
CDR3 protein: CASSERRGPLNEQFF; CDR3 DNA: TGTGCCAGCAGTGAACGCCGGGGGCCCCTCAATGAGCAGTTCTTC; V gene: TRBV6-1; J gene: TRBJ2-1; clone size: once; D gene: NA
CDR3 protein: CASSFSIGREQYF; CDR3 DNA: TGCGCCAGCAGCTTCTCTATCGGCAGGGAGCAGTACTTC; V gene: TRBV5-1; J gene: TRBJ2-7; clone size: NA; D gene: NA
CDR3 protein: CASSQESFETQYF; CDR3 DNA: TGCGCCAGCAGCCAAGAGTCATTTGAGACCCAGTACTTC; V gene: TRBV4-1; J gene: TRBJ2-5; clone size: NA; D gene: NA
CDR3 protein: CASSIRVAGAGDTQYF; CDR3 DNA: TGTGCCAGTAGTATTAGGGTAGCGGGGGCCGGGGATACGCAGTATTTT; V gene: TRBV19; J gene: TRBJ2-3; clone size: NA; D gene: TRBD2
CDR3 protein: CASRPGTPDTQYF; CDR3 DNA: TGTGCCAGCAGGCCGGGGACCCCAGATACGCAGTATTTT; V gene: TRBV6-1; J gene: TRBJ2-3; clone size: once; D gene: NA
CDR3 protein: CASSLYINEKLFF; CDR3 DNA: TGTGCCAGCAGCTTATACATTAATGAAAAACTGTTTTTT; V gene: TRBV7-2; J gene: TRBJ1-4; clone size: NA; D gene: NA
CDR3 protein: CASSYLGLGRQNIQYF; CDR3 DNA: TGTGCCAGCAGTTACTTGGGTTTAGGGCGGCAGAACATTCAGTACTTC; V gene: TRBV6-5; J gene: TRBJ2-4; clone size: NA; D gene: NA
CDR3 protein: CASSLAALRTEAISNYGYTF; CDR3 DNA: TGCGCCAGCAGCTTAGCCGCATTAAGGACCGAAGCAATATCTAACTATGGCTACACCTTC; V gene: TRBV5-1; J gene: TRBJ1-2; clone size: NA; D gene: NA
CDR3 protein: CASSSQGGYSYEQYF; CDR3 DNA: TGTGCCAGCAGCTCCCAGGGGGGTTACTCCTACGAGCAGTACTTC; V gene: TRBV7-6; J gene: TRBJ2-7; clone size: NA; D gene: NA
CDR3 protein: CASGVGASHNEQFF; CDR3 DNA: TGTGCCAGCGGTGTCGGAGCCTCCCACAATGAGCAGTTCTTC; V gene: TRBV6-5; J gene: TRBJ2-1; clone size: NA; D gene: NA
CDR3 protein: CASSLTSGTQYEQYF; CDR3 DNA: TGTGCCAGCAGCTTAACCTCCGGGACACAATACGAGCAGTACTTC; V gene: TRBV11-3; J gene: TRBJ2-7; clone size: NA; D gene: NA
CDR3 protein: CARPGLGELFF; CDR3 DNA: TGCGCCCGCCCCGGCCTCGGGGAGCTGTTTTTT; V gene: TRBV5-1; J gene: TRBJ2-2; clone size: NA; D gene: NA
CDR3 protein: CSYQAAYEQFF; CDR3 DNA: TGCAGTTACCAAGCGGCATATGAGCAGTTCTTC; V gene: TRBV20-1; J gene: TRBJ2-1; clone size: NA; D gene: NA
CDR3 protein: CASTGAGGYYEQYF; CDR3 DNA: TGTGCCAGCACCGGGGCAGGGGGATACTACGAGCAGTACTTC; V gene: TRBV6-1; J gene: TRBJ2-7; clone size: NA; D gene: TRBD1
CDR3 protein: CASSLGGQGIYGYTF; CDR3 DNA: TGTGCCAGCAGCTTGGGGGGACAGGGCATATATGGCTACACCTTC; V gene: TRBV5-4; J gene: TRBJ1-2; clone size: NA; D gene: TRBD1
CDR3 protein: CASRRGYEQYF; CDR3 DNA: TGTGCCAGCCGGAGAGGCTACGAGCAGTACTTC; V gene: TRBV27; J gene: TRBJ2-7; clone size: NA; D gene: NA
CDR3 protein: CASSQVSFRVPGTEAFF; CDR3 DNA: TGCGCCAGCAGCCAAGTAAGTTTCAGGGTACCGGGCACTGAAGCTTTCTTT; V gene: TRBV4-3; J gene: TRBJ1-1; clone size: NA; D gene: NA
CDR3 protein: CASTERGRPNEKLFF; CDR3 DNA: TGCGCCAGCACCGAGAGGGGGCGACCTAATGAAAAACTGTTTTTT; V gene: TRBV5-1; J gene: TRBJ1-4; clone size: NA; D gene: TRBD1
CDR3 protein: CACIGLAGSRETQYF; CDR3 DNA: TGTGCCTGTATAGGGCTAGCGGGGTCCCGGGAGACCCAGTACTTC; V gene: TRBV30; J gene: TRBJ2-5; clone size: few; D gene: TRBD2
CDR3 protein: CASSQEDSSNYGYTF; CDR3 DNA: TGTGCCAGCAGCCAAGAGGACAGTTCTAACTATGGCTACACCTTC; V gene: TRBV4-2; J gene: TRBJ1-2; clone size: NA; D gene: NA
CDR3 protein: CASSLGGAGFYEQYF; CDR3 DNA: TGTGCCAGCAGCTTGGGAGGGGCGGGATTCTACGAGCAGTACTTC; V gene: TRBV11-2; J gene: TRBJ2-7; clone size: NA; D gene: TRBD2
CDR3 protein: CASSLGDRAKAGANVLTF; CDR3 DNA: TGTGCCAGCAGCTTAGGGGACAGGGCCAAAGCTGGGGCCAACGTCCTGACTTTC; V gene: TRBV11-2; J gene: TRBJ2-6; clone size: NA; D gene: TRBD1
CDR3 protein: CASSPWQGAKGTEAFF; CDR3 DNA: TGTGCCAGTAGTCCCTGGCAGGGGGCTAAGGGCACTGAAGCTTTCTTT; V gene: TRBV19; J gene: TRBJ1-1; clone size: NA; D gene: TRBD1
CDR3 protein: CASNQLGGAKDTQYF; CDR3 DNA: TGTGCCAGTAATCAACTTGGCGGGGCGAAAGATACGCAGTATTTT; V gene: TRBV19; J gene: TRBJ2-3; clone size: NA; D gene: NA
CDR3 protein: CAWRTGGSTDTQYF; CDR3 DNA: TGTGCCTGGAGGACAGGGGGCAGCACAGATACGCAGTATTTT; V gene: TRBV30; J gene: TRBJ2-3; clone size: once; D gene: TRBD1
CDR3 protein: CASSLWFSEAFF; CDR3 DNA: TGTGCCAGCAGCTTATGGTTTTCTGAAGCTTTCTTT; V gene: TRBV5-4; J gene: TRBJ1-1; clone size: NA; D gene: NA
CDR3 protein: CASSFPPGAGELFF; CDR3 DNA: TGTGCCAGCAGTTTTCCCCCCGGTGCCGGGGAGCTGTTTTTT; V gene: TRBV27; J gene: TRBJ2-2; clone size: NA; D gene: NA
CDR3 protein: CASSLAGGTYGYTF; CDR3 DNA: TGCGCCAGCAGCTTGGCCGGCGGCACCTATGGCTACACCTTC; V gene: TRBV5-1; J gene: TRBJ1-2; clone size: few; D gene: NA
CDR3 protein: CASSLAFPSPLHF; CDR3 DNA: TGTGCCAGCAGCTTGGCTTTCCCATCACCCCTCCACTTT; V gene: TRBV5-4; J gene: TRBJ1-6; clone size: NA; D gene: NA
CDR3 protein: CASSPPGAGQVHGYTF; CDR3 DNA: TGTGCCAGCTCACCACCCGGCGCGGGACAGGTTCATGGCTACACCTTC; V gene: TRBV18; J gene: TRBJ1-2; clone size: NA; D gene: TRBD1
CDR3 protein: CASSLGTTGAAREKLFF; CDR3 DNA: TGTGCCAGCAGCTTGGGGACCACAGGGGCGGCTAGAGAAAAACTGTTTTTT; V gene: TRBV5-8; J gene: TRBJ1-4; clone size: once; D gene: TRBD1
CDR3 protein: CASSVHAGGGEETQYF; CDR3 DNA: TGTGCCAGCAGCGTACACGCAGGGGGCGGCGAAGAGACCCAGTACTTC; V gene: TRBV9; J gene: TRBJ2-5; clone size: NA; D gene: TRBD1
CDR3 protein: CATPPDWGNTEAFF; CDR3 DNA: TGTGCCACCCCACCCGACTGGGGGAACACTGAAGCTTTCTTT; V gene: TRBV6-1; J gene: TRBJ1-1; clone size: NA; D gene: NA
CDR3 protein: CASSRKGAGNTIYF; CDR3 DNA: TGTGCCAGCAGCCGAAAGGGAGCTGGAAACACCATATATTTT; V gene: TRBV7-9; J gene: TRBJ1-3; clone size: NA; D gene: NA
CDR3 protein: CASSQASAGGNGEQETQYF; CDR3 DNA: TGCGCCAGCAGCCAAGCCTCCGCAGGGGGCAACGGGGAGCAAGAGACCCAGTACTTC; V gene: TRBV4-3; J gene: TRBJ2-5; clone size: NA; D gene: TRBD1
CDR3 protein: CASSREVQGQETQYF; CDR3 DNA: TGCGCCAGCAGCCGGGAGGTCCAGGGGCAAGAGACCCAGTACTTC; V gene: TRBV4-1; J gene: TRBJ2-5; clone size: NA; D gene: NA
CDR3 protein: CASSLAGFGGYTF; CDR3 DNA: TGTGCCAGCAGCTTAGCGGGGTTCGGTGGCTACACCTTC; V gene: TRBV7-8; J gene: TRBJ1-2; clone size: NA; D gene: NA